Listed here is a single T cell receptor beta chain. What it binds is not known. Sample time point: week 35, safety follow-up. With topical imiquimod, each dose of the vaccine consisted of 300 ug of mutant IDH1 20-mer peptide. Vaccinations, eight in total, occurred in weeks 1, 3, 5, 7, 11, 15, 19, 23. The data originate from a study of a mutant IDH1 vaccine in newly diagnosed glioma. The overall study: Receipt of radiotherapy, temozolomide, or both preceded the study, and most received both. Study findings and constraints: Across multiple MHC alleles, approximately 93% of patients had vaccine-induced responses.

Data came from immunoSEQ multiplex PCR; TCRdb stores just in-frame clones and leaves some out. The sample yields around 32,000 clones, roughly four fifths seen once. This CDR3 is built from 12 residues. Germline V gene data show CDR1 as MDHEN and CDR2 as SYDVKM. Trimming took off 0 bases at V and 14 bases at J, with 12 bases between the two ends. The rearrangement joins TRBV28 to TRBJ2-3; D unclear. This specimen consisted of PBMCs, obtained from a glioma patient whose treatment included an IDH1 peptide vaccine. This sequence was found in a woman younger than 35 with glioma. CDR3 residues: CASSLWAAAAYF. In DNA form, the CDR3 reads TGTGCCAGCAGTTTATGGGCCGCGGCGGCGTATTTT.